The rows below give T cell receptor beta chains drawn from one sample of a study of beta chain features in type 1 diabetes. Repertoires were generated with immunoSEQ multiplex PCR, while TCRdb's copy carries only in-frame clones and drops some. The table lists 25,000 or so clones, about 72% of them singletons. Sequenced: Tregs from blood. The receptors come from a middle-aged woman in good health. CDR3s include the opening cysteine and the closing phenylalanine or tryptophan. The D gene is left open where the match is weak. The size entry is marked missing in some rows and otherwise reads once, few, many or a size class.

TRBD1 | - | TRBJ2-7 | TRBV5-6 | TGTGCCAGCAGCCAAGGACAGGGGGCGTTTCGGACAACCTACGAGCAGTACTTC | CASSQGQGAFRTTYEQYF
TRBD1 | - | TRBJ1-1 | TRBV4-3 | TGCGCCAGCAGCCGGACAGGCACGAACACTGAAGCTTTCTTT | CASSRTGTNTEAFF
- | once | TRBJ2-7 | TRBV6-1 | TGTGCCAGCAGTGTTCAAGGGACTCCTTACTACGAGCAGTACTTC | CASSVQGTPYYEQYF
TRBD1 | - | TRBJ1-2 | TRBV6-5 | TGTGCCAGCAGTTACTGGGACAGGGTTGGTGGCTACACCTTC | CASSYWDRVGGYTF
- | - | TRBJ1-2 | TRBV6-5 | TGTGCCAGCAGACGACTCGCCAACTATGGCTACACCTTC | CASRRLANYGYTF
- | - | TRBJ2-3 | TRBV5-1 | TGCGCCAGCAGCTCGCAGGGAAGGGCAGATACGCAGTATTTT | CASSSQGRADTQYF
- | - | TRBJ2-6 | TRBV7-9 | TGTGCCAGCAGCTCAAGCACGTTAAGCTCTGGGGCCAACGTCCTGACTTTC | CASSSSTLSSGANVLTF
TRBD2 | - | TRBJ2-2 | TRBV19 | TGTGCCAGTAGGCCCCTAGCGGGGGTGGCCGGGGAGCTGTTTTTT | CASRPLAGVAGELFF
TRBD2 | - | TRBJ2-7 | TRBV6-6 | TGTGCCAGCAGTTTCCCCCAGCGGGGGGACTCCTACGAGCAGTACTTC | CASSFPQRGDSYEQYF
- | few | TRBJ1-2 | TRBV6-1 | TGTGCCAGCAGTGAAGTTCGGGGGGCAAATGGCTACACCTTC | CASSEVRGANGYTF
- | - | TRBJ1-3 | TRBV29-1 | TGCAGCGTCACAGGGCTCTCTGGAAACACCATATATTTT | CSVTGLSGNTIYF
- | - | TRBJ2-6 | TRBV22-1 | TGTCCTGGGAGATTCCGTGGAAGCGAACAAAGTCGGGCCAACGTCCTGACTTTC | CPGRFRGSEQSRANVLTF
- | - | TRBJ2-1 | TRBV29-1 | TGCAGCGGGGACCCTACAGGGTTCGATGAGCAGTTCTTC | CSGDPTGFDEQFF
TRBD2 | medium-sized | TRBJ2-1 | TRBV10-3 | TGTGCCGCGGGAATAGCGGGGGGGGATGAGGAGCAGTTCTTC | CAAGIAGGDEEQFF
- | once | TRBJ2-1 | TRBV18 | TGTGCCAGCTCACCAGCGAGCGCTACCTACAATGAGCAGTTCTTC | CASSPASATYNEQFF
- | few | TRBJ2-3 | TRBV9 | TGTGCCAGCAGCGTCGACGGGAGCACAGATACGCAGTATTTT | CASSVDGSTDTQYF
TRBD2 | few | TRBJ2-3 | TRBV6-5 | TGTGCCAGCAGTTTAGGGTGGGGCGGGGGGGCAGATACGCAGTATTTT | CASSLGWGGGADTQYF
TRBD2 | - | TRBJ2-7 | TRBV7-6 | TGTGCCAGCAGCCGTAGCGGGGGGCCTAGAGACGAGCAGTACTTC | CASSRSGGPRDEQYF
- | few | TRBJ2-2 | TRBV27 | TGTGCCAGCAGTTTGAGGCAGGGGAGAACCGGGGAGCTGTTTTTT | CASSLRQGRTGELFF
TRBD1 | - | TRBJ2-1 | TRBV18 | TGTGCCAGCTCCTTCGTTAGTAGGACAGGGCTGAATGAGCAGTTCTTC | CASSFVSRTGLNEQFF
TRBD2 | - | TRBJ2-7 | TRBV9 | TGTGCCAGCAGCAAGGGACTAGCGGGGGGAAGTCCCCACGAGCAGTACTTC | CASSKGLAGGSPHEQYF
- | - | TRBJ2-5 | TRBV13 | TGTGCCAGCAGCTTATCGGGTTGGCAGGGTGGAGTAGAGACCCAGTACTTC | CASSLSGWQGGVETQYF
- | - | TRBJ2-2 | TRBV7-7 | TGTGCTAGCAGCTTTGCCCAACAGTCGTGGGAGCTGTTTTTT | CASSFAQQSWELFF
- | few | TRBJ1-5 | TRBV6-5 | TGTGCCACTACCCAAACAGGGATCGGGCATCAGCCCCAGCATTTT | CATTQTGIGHQPQHF
TRBD2 | - | TRBJ2-3 | TRBV5-1 | TGCGCCAGCAGCTTGGTTGCGGGGGGCGTCGCAGATACGCAGTATTTT | CASSLVAGGVADTQYF
TRBD1 | - | TRBJ2-1 | TRBV7-2 | TGTGCCAGCAGCTCAGGACAGGGGAGCTCGAATGAGCAGTTCTTC | CASSSGQGSSNEQFF
TRBD1 | - | TRBJ2-7 | TRBV7-2 | TGTGCCAGCAGCTTAGTCCACCGGACAGGGAACTCCTACGAGCAGTACTTC | CASSLVHRTGNSYEQYF
TRBD1 | - | TRBJ1-5 | TRBV7-2 | TGTGCCAGCAGCGGGACAGGGAATCAGCCCCAGCATTTT | CASSGTGNQPQHF